This T cell receptor (beta chain) emerged from a study of T cell responses to AZD1222 COVID-19 vaccine. Study-level points and caveats: A mostly white British donor set with more females was recruited, and clonal diversity was possibly underestimated. Seropositive AZD1222 recipients at baseline numbered only 6 or 7. Within unmutated variant regions lay the reported targets of nearly half of spike-specific TCRs.

Trimming removed 4 bases from V and 7 bases from J, with 16 bases in between. The CDR3 spans 14 residues. The V gene's germline CDR1 is LGHDT and CDR2 YNNKEL (reference sequence). Turning to this clone: Its antigen is as yet unknown.

TCRdb keeps only in-frame clones here, not all; method: immunoSEQ multiplex PCR. The sample has roughly 200,000 clones, 85% to 95% seen once. The clonotype was recovered from an adult in good health. The gene calls are TRBV3-1 (or the pseudogene TRBV3-2) and TRBJ1-2; D uncertain. Here the sequenced sample was peripheral blood, taken on day 0 of MenACWY control vaccination. CDR3 residues: CASSLGLFGRGYTF. The CDR3 bases are TGTGCCAGCAGCCTAGGACTGTTTGGTCGTGGCTACACCTTC.